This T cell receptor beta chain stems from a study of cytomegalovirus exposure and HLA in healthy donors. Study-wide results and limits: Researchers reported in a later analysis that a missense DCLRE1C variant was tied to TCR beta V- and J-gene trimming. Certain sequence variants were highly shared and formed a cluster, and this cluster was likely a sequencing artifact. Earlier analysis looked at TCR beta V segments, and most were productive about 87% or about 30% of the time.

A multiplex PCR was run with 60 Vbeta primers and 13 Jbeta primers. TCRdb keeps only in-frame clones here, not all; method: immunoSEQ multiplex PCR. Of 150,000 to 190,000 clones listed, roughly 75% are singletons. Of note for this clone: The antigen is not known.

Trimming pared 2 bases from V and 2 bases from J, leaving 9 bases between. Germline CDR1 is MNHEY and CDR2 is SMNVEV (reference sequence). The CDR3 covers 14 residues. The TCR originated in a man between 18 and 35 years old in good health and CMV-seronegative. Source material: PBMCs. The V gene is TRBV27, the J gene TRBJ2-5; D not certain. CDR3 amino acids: CASSLGQFQETQYF. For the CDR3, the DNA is TGTGCCAGCAGTTTAGGGCAGTTTCAAGAGACCCAGTACTTC.